Described below is a single TCR beta chain sequence and its context. The antigen remains undetermined. CDR1 is SGHNT and CDR2 is YYREEE in the germline V gene (reference sequence). With V trimmed by 3 bases and J by 8 bases, 2 bases remained unmatched. The CDR3 consists of 12 residues. This sample is part of a study of T cell responses to AZD1222 COVID-19 vaccine. Findings of the study overall: Increases in Spike-specific TCR breadth and depth were seen after two AZD1222 doses. It was only after the peak T cell response that any repertoires were sampled. Distributed over spike, vaccine-associated CD4 TCRs predominated at 160-218 and 743-854. The donor group comprised mostly white British people and more females; the analysis possibly underestimated clonal diversity.

Using immunoSEQ multiplex PCR, the repertoire was profiled, and TCRdb retains in-frame clones only, with some absent. The sample yields some 110,000 clones, about 89% seen once. The sample consisted of peripheral blood, taken 28 days after the second AZD1222 dose. This sequence joins TRBV5-4 and TRBJ1-2; TRBD1 aligns across 9 bases. This TCR came from an adult who received the AZD1222 COVID-19 vaccine. CDR3 protein: CASSWDREGYTF. CDR3 nucleotides: TGTGCCAGCAGCTGGGACAGGGAAGGCTACACCTTC. The full variable domain, rest sourced from reference TRBV5-4 and TRBJ1-2, is ETGVTQSPTHLIKTRGQQVTLRCSSQSGHNTVSWYQQALGQGPQFIFQYYREEENGRGNFPPRFSGLQFPNYSSELNVNALELDDSALYLCASSWDREGYTFGSGTRLTVV.